One T cell receptor beta chain is described in this entry. Its specificity is unknown. A far larger clone is only one base removed, so a read error is likely. This record belongs to a study of regulatory T cells in long-lasting Graves disease. The wider study: Persistence in Graves' disease required over 5 years of antithyroid drugs plus positive TSH receptor antibodies.

With iRepertoire HTBI primers and Arm-PCR of CDR3 regions, TCR beta libraries were built. In TCRdb, the multiplex PCR reads were re-called with MiXCR into one record per CDR3 protein. Of about 400,000 distinct CDR3 sequences in the sample, less than 25% were seen once. Study-wide results and caveats: Persistent cases favored TRBV28, TRBJ1-2 and TRBJ2-5. Persistent patients shared more public clonotypes (about 2,700) than newly diagnosed patients (around 1,000). Having only a small sample size may have limited accuracy.

The J segment lost 2 bases and the V segment lost 3 bases, leaving 4 bases of the junction unmatched. CDR1 and CDR2 from the germline V gene are MDHEN and SYDVKM. The CDR3 runs 16 residues. Time point in this sample: persistent/refractory GD, antithyroid drugs over 5 years with positive TRAb. From PBMCs, RNA was extracted and then used to make the TCR library. This TCR derives from a female donor with Graves disease. The sequences come from peripheral blood mononuclear cells (PBMCs), collected when the disease was refractory, from a patient treated with antithyroid drugs. The chain joins TRBV28 to TRBJ2-5, with 12 bases aligning to TRBD2. CDR3 in amino acids: CASSFQTSGRQETQYF. CDR3 DNA sequence: TGTGCCAGCAGTTTCCAGACTAGCGGGAGACAAGAGACCCAGTACTTC.